This entry features one T cell receptor beta chain sequence. Antigen unknown. These data are taken from a study of blood T cells in healthy people across ages. Study outcomes and limitations: Estimated diversity across one million T cells was deemed an underestimate.

Combining a sample-barcoded 5' primer with a J-beta primer mix, a second PCR ran for 7 to 11 cycles. Every single cDNA molecule received a tag from a template-switch adaptor with 12 random nucleotides. TCRdb reprocessed the 5' RACE reads with MiXCR, giving one entry per CDR3 protein. The sample yields about 1.5 million distinct CDR3 sequences, 42% seen once. V was cut by 5 bases and J by 0 bases, with 8 bases left in between. This CDR3 has 14 residues. Germline lookup yields CDR1 SEHNR and CDR2 FQNEAQ (reference sequence). Every sample had a minimum of 6.5 million PBMCs isolated. A minimum of 5.5 micrograms of total RNA was extracted per sample.

The source is a woman between 18 and 29 years old in good health. The sequencing sample was made of blood. The J gene is TRBJ1-3, the V gene TRBV7-9; no clear D gene. This chain's CDR3 is CASSPDLSGNTIYF. The CDR3 nucleotides are TGTGCCAGCAGCCCCGACCTCTCTGGAAACACCATATATTTT.